This TCR beta chain comes out of a study of cytomegalovirus exposure and HLA in healthy donors. The CDR3 totals 13 residues. Per the germline V gene, CDR1 is MNHEY and CDR2 is SMNVEV (reference sequence). The V end lost 4 bases, the J end lost 5 bases, and 12 bases lay between the germline ends. TCRdb keeps only in-frame clones here, not all; method: immunoSEQ multiplex PCR. Of around 250,000 clones listed, less than 95% are singletons. The sample taken for sequencing was PBMCs. The V gene is TRBV27, the J gene TRBJ2-7, with D unresolved. This TCR came from a woman aged 25 to 45 in good health and CMV-seronegative. The CDR3: CASSSTVMNEQYF. CDR3 nucleotides: TGTGCCAGCAGTTCCACTGTGATGAACGAGCAGTACTTC.